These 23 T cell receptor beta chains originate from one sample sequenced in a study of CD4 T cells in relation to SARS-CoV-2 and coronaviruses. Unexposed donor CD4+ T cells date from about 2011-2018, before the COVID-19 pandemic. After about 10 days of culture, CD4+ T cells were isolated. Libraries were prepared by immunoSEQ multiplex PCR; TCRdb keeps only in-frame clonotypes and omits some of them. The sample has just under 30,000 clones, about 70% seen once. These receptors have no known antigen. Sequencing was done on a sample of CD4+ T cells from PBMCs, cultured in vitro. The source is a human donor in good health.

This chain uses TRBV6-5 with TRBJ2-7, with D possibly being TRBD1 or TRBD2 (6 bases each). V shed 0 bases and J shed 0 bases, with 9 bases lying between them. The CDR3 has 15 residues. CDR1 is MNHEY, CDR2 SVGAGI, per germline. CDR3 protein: CASSYSEGVSYEQYF. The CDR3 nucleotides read TGTGCCAGCAGTTACTCGGAGGGGGTCTCCTACGAGCAGTACTTC.

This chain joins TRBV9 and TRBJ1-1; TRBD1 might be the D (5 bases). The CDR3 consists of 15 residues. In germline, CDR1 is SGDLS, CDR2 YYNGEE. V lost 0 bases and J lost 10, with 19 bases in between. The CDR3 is CASSVVDSQGSVAFF. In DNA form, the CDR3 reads TGTGCCAGCAGCGTAGTTGATAGCCAGGGATCTGTAGCTTTCTTT.

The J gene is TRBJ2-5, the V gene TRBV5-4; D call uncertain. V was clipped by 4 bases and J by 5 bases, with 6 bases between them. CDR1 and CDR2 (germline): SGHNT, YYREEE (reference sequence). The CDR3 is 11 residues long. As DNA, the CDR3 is TGTGCCAGCAGCGGTCGGGAGACCCAGTACTTC. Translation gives CASSGRETQYF.

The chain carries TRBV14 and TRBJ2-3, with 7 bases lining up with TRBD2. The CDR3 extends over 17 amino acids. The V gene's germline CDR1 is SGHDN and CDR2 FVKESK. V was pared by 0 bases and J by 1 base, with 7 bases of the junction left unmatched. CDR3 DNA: TGTGCCAGCAGCCAAGACTGGAGCGGGGCCCGCACAGATACGCAGTATTTT. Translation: CASSQDWSGARTDTQYF.

CDR3 protein: CASSQLQGLYGYTF. In DNA, the CDR3 is TGCGCCAGCAGCCAATTACAGGGTTTATATGGCTACACCTTC. This chain connects TRBV4-3 to TRBJ1-2; D possibly corresponds to TRBD1 (6 bases). This CDR3 region has 14 residues. Trimming removed 2 bases from V and 5 bases from J, with 12 bases in between. CDR1 is LGHNA and CDR2 is YSLEER in the germline V gene.

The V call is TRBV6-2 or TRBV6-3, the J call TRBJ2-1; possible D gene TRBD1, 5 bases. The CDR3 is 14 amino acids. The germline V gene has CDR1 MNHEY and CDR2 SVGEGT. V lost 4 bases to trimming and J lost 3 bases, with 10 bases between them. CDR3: CASSFPRDYNEQFF. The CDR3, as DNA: TGTGCCAGCAGTTTTCCCAGGGACTACAATGAGCAGTTCTTC.

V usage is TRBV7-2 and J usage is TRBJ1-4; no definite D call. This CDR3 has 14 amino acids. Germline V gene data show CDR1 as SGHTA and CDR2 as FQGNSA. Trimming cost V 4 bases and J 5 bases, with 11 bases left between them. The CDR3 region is CASSSGGYNEKLFF. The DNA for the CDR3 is TGTGCCAGCAGCTCCGGAGGATACAATGAAAAACTGTTTTTT.

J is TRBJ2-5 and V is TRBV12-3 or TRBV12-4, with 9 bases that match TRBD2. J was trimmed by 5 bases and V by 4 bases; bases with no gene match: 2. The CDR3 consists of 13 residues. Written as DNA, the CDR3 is TGTGCCAGCAGTTGGCGGGGGGGGGAGACCCAGTACTTC. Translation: CASSWRGGETQYF.

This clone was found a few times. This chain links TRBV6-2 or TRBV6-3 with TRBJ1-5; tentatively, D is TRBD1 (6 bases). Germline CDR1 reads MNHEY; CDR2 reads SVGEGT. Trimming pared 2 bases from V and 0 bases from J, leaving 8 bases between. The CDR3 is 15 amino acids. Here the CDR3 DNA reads TGTGCCAGCAGTTACGACAGGATTAGCAATCAGCCCCAGCATTTT. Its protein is CASSYDRISNQPQHF.

This CDR3 is CASSVPPNEQFF. For the CDR3, the DNA is TGTGCCAGCAGCGTACCCCCGAATGAGCAGTTCTTC. V usage is TRBV9 and J usage is TRBJ2-1; D ambiguous. The V and J ends lost 1 base and 7 bases respectively, with 6 bases between them. Germline V lookup: CDR1 SGDLS, CDR2 YYNGEE. CDR3 length equals 12 residues.

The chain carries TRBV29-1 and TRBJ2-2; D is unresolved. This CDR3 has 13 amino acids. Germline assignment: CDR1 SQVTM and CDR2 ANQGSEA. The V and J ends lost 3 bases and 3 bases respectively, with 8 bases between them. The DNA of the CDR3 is TGCAGCGTTGACCTCGACTACACCGGGGAGCTGTTTTTT. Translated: CSVDLDYTGELFF.

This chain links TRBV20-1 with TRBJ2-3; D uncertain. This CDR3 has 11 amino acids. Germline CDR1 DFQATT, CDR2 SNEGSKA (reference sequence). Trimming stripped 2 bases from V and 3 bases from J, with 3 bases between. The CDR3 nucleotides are TGCAGTGCTAGATGGACAGATACGCAGTATTTT. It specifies CSARWTDTQYF.

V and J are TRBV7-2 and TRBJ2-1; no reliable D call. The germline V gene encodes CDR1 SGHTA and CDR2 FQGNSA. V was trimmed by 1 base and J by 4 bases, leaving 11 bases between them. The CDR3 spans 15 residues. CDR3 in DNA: TGTGCCAGCAGCTTAGGTACACGAGGATACAATGAGCAGTTCTTC. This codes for CASSLGTRGYNEQFF.

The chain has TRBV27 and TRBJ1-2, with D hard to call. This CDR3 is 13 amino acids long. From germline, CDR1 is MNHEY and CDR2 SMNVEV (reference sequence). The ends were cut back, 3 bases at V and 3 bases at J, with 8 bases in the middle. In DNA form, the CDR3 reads TGTGCCAGCAGTTTTAGCCAAGACTATGGCTACACCTTC. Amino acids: CASSFSQDYGYTF.

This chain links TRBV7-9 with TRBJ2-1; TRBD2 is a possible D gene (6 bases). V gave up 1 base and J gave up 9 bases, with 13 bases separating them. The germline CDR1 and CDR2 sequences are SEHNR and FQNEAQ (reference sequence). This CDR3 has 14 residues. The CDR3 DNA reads TGTGCCAGCAGCTTAGAGCGGAGGGCGATTGAGCAGTTCTTC. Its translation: CASSLERRAIEQFF.

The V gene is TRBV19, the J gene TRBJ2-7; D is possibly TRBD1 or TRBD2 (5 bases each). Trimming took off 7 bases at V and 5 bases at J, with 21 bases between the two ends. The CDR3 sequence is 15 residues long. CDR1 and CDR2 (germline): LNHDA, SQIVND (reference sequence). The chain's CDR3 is CASTRDPGTINEQYF. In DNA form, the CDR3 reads TGTGCCAGTACCAGGGACCCGGGCACTATTAACGAGCAGTACTTC.

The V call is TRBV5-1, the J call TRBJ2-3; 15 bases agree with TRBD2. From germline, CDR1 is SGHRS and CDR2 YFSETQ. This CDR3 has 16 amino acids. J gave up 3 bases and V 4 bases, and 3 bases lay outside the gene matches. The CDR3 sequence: CASSLGLAGGTDTQYF. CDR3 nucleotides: TGCGCCAGCAGCCTGGGACTAGCGGGAGGTACAGATACGCAGTATTTT.

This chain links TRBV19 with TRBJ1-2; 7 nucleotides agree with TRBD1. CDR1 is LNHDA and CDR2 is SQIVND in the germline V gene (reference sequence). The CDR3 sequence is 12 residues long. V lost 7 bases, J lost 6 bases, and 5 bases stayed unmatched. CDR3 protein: CASTDRWNGYTF. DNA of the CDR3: TGTGCCAGTACGGACAGGTGGAATGGCTACACCTTC.

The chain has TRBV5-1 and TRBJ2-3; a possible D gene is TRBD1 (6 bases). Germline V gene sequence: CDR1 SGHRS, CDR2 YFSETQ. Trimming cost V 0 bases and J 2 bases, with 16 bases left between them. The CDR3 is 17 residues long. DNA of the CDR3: TGCGCCAGCAGCTTGGGATCTACAGGGCCCCCCACAGATACGCAGTATTTT. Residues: CASSLGSTGPPTDTQYF.

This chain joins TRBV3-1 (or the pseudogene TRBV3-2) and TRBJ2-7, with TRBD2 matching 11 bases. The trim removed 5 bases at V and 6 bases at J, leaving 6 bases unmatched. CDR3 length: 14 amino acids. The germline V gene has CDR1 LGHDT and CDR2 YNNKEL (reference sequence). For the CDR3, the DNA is TGTGCCAGCAGCGATAGCGGGAGGGGGGGCGAGCAGTACTTC. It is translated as CASSDSGRGGEQYF.

CDR3 in DNA: TGTGCCTGGAGCCTAGCGGGAGGATACAATGAGCAGTTCTTC. Translating gives CAWSLAGGYNEQFF. This chain links TRBV30 with TRBJ2-1; 11 bases line up with TRBD2. Germline loops: CDR1 GTSNPN, CDR2 SVGIG (reference sequence). Germline trimming cut 3 bases from V and 4 bases from J; bases unmatched to any gene: 2. The CDR3 has 14 amino acids.

CDR3 amino acids: CASSITLNTEAFF. CDR3 bases: TGTGCCAGTAGTATAACGCTGAACACTGAAGCTTTCTTT. This sequence joins TRBV19 and TRBJ1-1; D ambiguous. Looked up from germline, CDR1 is LNHDA and CDR2 is SQIVND (reference sequence). The V and J ends lost 2 bases and 0 bases respectively, with 4 bases between them. The CDR3 is 13 amino acids.

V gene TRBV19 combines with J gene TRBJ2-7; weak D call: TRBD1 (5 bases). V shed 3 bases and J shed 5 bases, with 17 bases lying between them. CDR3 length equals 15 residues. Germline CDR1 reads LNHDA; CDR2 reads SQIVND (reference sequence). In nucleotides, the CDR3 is TGTGCCAGTAGTATTGCGGCAGGGCGAACGGACGAGCAGTACTTC. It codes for CASSIAAGRTDEQYF. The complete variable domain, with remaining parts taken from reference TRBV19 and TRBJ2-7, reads DGGITQSPKYLFRKEGQNVTLSCEQNLNHDAMYWYRQDPGQGLRLIYYSQIVNDFQKGDIAEGYSVSREKKESFPLTVTSAQKNPTAFYLCASSIAAGRTDEQYFGPGTRLTVT.